This T cell receptor beta chain came from a study of shared clonotypes between healthy human individuals. The CDR3 consists of 13 residues. Between the trimmed V and J ends, which lost 1 base and 3 bases, there was a span of 6 bases. CDR1 is SGHVS and CDR2 is FNYEAQ in the germline V gene. Several immunoSEQ plates held equal portions of the genomic DNA taken from each subset. Libraries were prepared by immunoSEQ multiplex PCR; TCRdb keeps only in-frame clonotypes and omits some of them. The sample carries approximately 1.4 million clones, around 98% recorded once. The sample was naive CD4+ T cells sorted from blood. Regarding subset: CD45RA+ positively selected. The chain combines TRBV7-6 with TRBJ1-1, with no clear D. The clonotype was recovered from a man in his thirties or forties in good health. DNA of the CDR3: TGTGCCAGCAGCTTAGGCGCGTACACTGAAGCTTTCTTT. As protein: CASSLGAYTEAFF.